One sample yielded the 22 T cell receptor delta chains listed below, sequenced in a study of Vδ1+ human thymocytes. Study-level results: Thymic TRG and TRD repertoires appeared highly polyclonal, with Gaussian CDR3 length distributions.

RNA was extracted from the cells and then reverse transcribed. CDR3 amplicons came from multiplex PCR with pooled V-gene forward and constant-region reverse primers. TCRdb reran clone calling via CATT on the multiplex PCR reads. The sample has fewer than 90,000 delta-chain clones; about 35% are singletons. Their target antigens are unknown. Sequenced input: Vdelta1+ gamma-delta thymocytes from the thymus. The subset here: FACS-sorted CD3+ TCRalphabeta- TCRVdelta1+ TCRVdelta2- thymocytes. These receptors were taken from a boy under two years old who had congenital heart surgery.

The rearrangement uses TRDV1 and TRDJ1, with D possibly being TRDD2 (9 bases). V lost 4 bases to trimming and J lost 1 base, with 34 bases between them. The V gene's germline CDR1 is TSWWSYY and CDR2 QGS. The CDR3 has 22 amino acids. The CDR3 nucleotides are TGTGCTCTTGGGGCAGCGGCCTTCCTACGTTTGGGATACGCTCTTTCCACCGATAAACTCATCTTT. Amino acid sequence: CALGAAAFLRLGYALSTDKLIF.

The V and J genes are TRDV1 and TRDJ1, with 10 positions matching TRDD3. The CDR3 length is 22 residues. J lost 0 bases, V lost 3 bases, and 22 bases had no gene match. Germline assignment: CDR1 TSWWSYY and CDR2 QGS. As DNA, the CDR3 is TGTGCTCTTGGGGATTTCCCCCTTGCGACTACTTGGGGGATACCTTACACCGATAAACTCATCTTT. Protein product: CALGDFPLATTWGIPYTDKLIF.

The rearrangement uses TRDV1 and TRDJ1; 8 nucleotides agree with TRDD3. Germline V lookup: CDR1 TSWWSYY, CDR2 QGS. This CDR3 comprises 20 residues. Trimming removed 2 bases from V and 0 bases from J; junction bases left unmatched: 17. CDR3 sequence (DNA): TGTGCTCTTGGGGAAATCCGTTACCCCTACTGGGGGGTCCACACCGATAAACTCATCTTT. Translating gives CALGEIRYPYWGVHTDKLIF.

This clone was picked up a small number of times. The sample holds other DNA sequences that translate to the same CDR3. The chain employs TRDV1 and TRDJ1, with 7 bases that match TRDD3. CDR1 is TSWWSYY and CDR2 is QGS in the germline V gene. The CDR3 totals 17 residues. V was pared by 2 bases and J by 0 bases, with 9 bases of the junction left unmatched. CDR3 sequence: CALGEAVLGRDTDKLIF. The CDR3 DNA follows: TGTGCTCTTGGGGAAGCCGTACTGGGGAGAGACACCGATAAACTCATCTTT.

This clone was observed a handful of times. This chain uses TRDV3 with TRDJ1; D possibly matches TRDD2 or TRDD3 (9 bases each). V was pared by 4 bases and J by 10 bases, with 28 bases between. The CDR3 has 15 amino acids. The V gene's germline CDR1 is TVYSNPD and CDR2 GDNSRS (reference sequence). The CDR3 region has the DNA TGTGCCTACCCCTTCCTACGGACTGGGGGACGTGGACTCATCTTT. Translated: CAYPFLRTGGRGLIF.

V gene TRDV1 combines with J gene TRDJ1; 10 bases line up with TRDD3. Trimming at V came to 0 bases and at J to 0 bases, leaving 10 bases not matched to a gene. Germline V CDR1 and CDR2: TSWWSYY, QGS. The CDR3 consists of 19 residues. The CDR3 DNA is TGTGCTCTTGGGGAACTAGGCCCGGGGGATACGGTGTACACCGATAAACTCATCTTT. As protein: CALGELGPGDTVYTDKLIF.

This clone was counted a few times. This chain uses TRDV1 with TRDJ1; D is unresolved. Germline V lookup: CDR1 TSWWSYY, CDR2 QGS. This CDR3 has 17 residues. V was shortened by 0 bases and J by 0 bases, with 14 bases between the two germline ends. The CDR3 spells CALGELVETAHTDKLIF. CDR3 nucleotide sequence: TGTGCTCTTGGGGAACTAGTCGAGACTGCTCACACCGATAAACTCATCTTT.

This clone turned up a few times. The chain links TRDV1 to TRDJ1; no firm D call. The CDR3 is made up of 12 amino acids. V lost 3 bases and J lost 8, with 10 bases in between. The V gene's germline CDR1 is TSWWSYY and CDR2 QGS. CDR3 in amino acids: CALGEIPRKLIF. In DNA, the CDR3 is TGTGCTCTTGGGGAGATTCCCCGAAAACTCATCTTT.

The V gene is TRDV1, the J gene TRDJ1; TRDD2 matches 7 bases. Per the germline V gene, CDR1 is TSWWSYY and CDR2 is QGS. J lost 4 bases, V lost 4 bases, and 24 bases had no gene match. The CDR3 contains 20 residues. The CDR3 nucleotides are TGTGCTCTTGGGGGCTGCCGTCCTTCCTCCCCAAGACGGGACAACGATAAACTCATCTTT. This translates into CALGGCRPSSPRRDNDKLIF.

The chain uses TRDV1 and TRDJ1, with a tentative D call TRDD3 (5 bases). Germline V gene sequence: CDR1 TSWWSYY, CDR2 QGS. The V end lost 2 bases, the J end lost 2 bases, and 24 bases lay between the germline ends. CDR3 length: 19 amino acids. CDR3 amino acids: CALGEINCGIYGSTDKLIF. The CDR3 DNA sequence: TGTGCTCTTGGGGAAATTAACTGTGGGATCTACGGATCGACCGATAAACTCATCTTT.

This clone was seen more than once but under ten times. This chain uses TRDV1 with TRDJ1; 8 bases are a match to TRDD3. The CDR3 has 21 residues. In germline, CDR1 is TSWWSYY, CDR2 QGS. V was clipped by 3 bases and J by 4 bases; unmatched bases: 25. CDR3 sequence (DNA): TGTGCTCTTGGGGAGTTTTCCGCGTGGCTGGTTTTGGGGGATGGAATCGATAAACTCATCTTT. As protein: CALGEFSAWLVLGDGIDKLIF.

The genes are TRDV1 and TRDJ1; D uncertain. The CDR3 contains 18 residues. CDR1 and CDR2 from the germline V gene are TSWWSYY and QGS. Trimming took off 4 bases at V and 1 base at J, with 22 bases between the two ends. This chain's CDR3 is CALGVPSSLPKPTDKLIF. CDR3 bases: TGTGCTCTTGGGGTCCCATCTTCTCTCCCCAAGCCCACCGATAAACTCATCTTT.

This clone was seen more than once but under ten times. The chain combines TRDV1 with TRDJ1; 8 nucleotides line up with TRDD3. The J segment lost 0 bases and the V segment lost 4 bases, leaving 28 bases of the junction unmatched. The CDR3 has 23 residues. The germline V gene has CDR1 TSWWSYY and CDR2 QGS. The CDR3 DNA reads as TGTGCTCTTGGGGGTCCACGGACCAGGGGATACCCTACCCCGCGCAATTACACCGATAAACTCATCTTT. Translation gives CALGGPRTRGYPTPRNYTDKLIF.

This chain links TRDV1 with TRDJ1, with TRDD3 identical over 13 bases. The CDR3 length is 24 residues. V shed 0 bases and J 1 base; nucleotides not matched to a gene: 23. Germline values: CDR1 TSWWSYY, CDR2 QGS. CDR3 DNA sequence: TGTGCTCTTGGGGAACTAGTCGCCCCTACGAGTCGTTTACTGGGGGATACGTGCACCGATAAACTCATCTTT. It translates to CALGELVAPTSRLLGDTCTDKLIF.

The chain is built from TRDV1 and TRDJ1, with 9 bases identical to TRDD3. Germline-derived CDR1 and CDR2 are TSWWSYY and QGS. The junction had 16 bases not matched to a gene; V was cut back by 4 bases and J by 1 base. The CDR3 spans 19 residues. The chain's CDR3 is CALGAVGGYPNRGTDKLIF. Written as DNA, the CDR3 is TGTGCTCTTGGGGCAGTCGGGGGATACCCTAATCGGGGCACCGATAAACTCATCTTT.

The chain couples TRDV1 to TRDJ1; D gene uncertain. Germline-derived CDR1 and CDR2 are TSWWSYY and QGS. The CDR3 contains 16 residues. Trimming stripped 2 bases from V and 2 bases from J, with 15 bases between. For the CDR3, the DNA is TGTGCTCTTGGGGAAAGGATCCTCCCCTCGACCGATAAACTCATCTTT. This translates into CALGERILPSTDKLIF.

This clone was counted a few times. The chain has TRDV1 and TRDJ1; D is uncertain. The ends were cut back, 1 base at V and 0 bases at J, with 12 bases in the middle. The germline V gene has CDR1 TSWWSYY and CDR2 QGS. The CDR3 is 16 residues long. CDR3 amino acids: CALGEPRPRHTDKLIF. The CDR3 DNA reads as TGTGCTCTTGGGGAACCCCGGCCTCGCCACACCGATAAACTCATCTTT.

The chain uses TRDV1 and TRDJ1, with 8 bases that match TRDD3. This CDR3 comprises 22 residues. V was pared by 3 bases and J by 0 bases, with 24 bases of the junction left unmatched. From germline, CDR1 is TSWWSYY and CDR2 QGS. DNA of the CDR3: TGTGCTCTTGGGGACCACCCAGTTACGGAGGTGGGGGATTTCGCCTACACCGATAAACTCATCTTT. It is translated as CALGDHPVTEVGDFAYTDKLIF.

This clone was recorded at least ten times. This chain links TRDV2 with TRDJ1; no reliable D call. The CDR3 is 11 amino acids. V lost 1 base to trimming and J lost 6 bases, with 5 bases between them. Germline lookup yields CDR1 GEAIGNYY and CDR2 EKD. CDR3 region: CACDTVHKLIF. CDR3 coding DNA: TGTGCCTGTGACACGGTACATAAACTCATCTTT.

This clone was observed a few times. The J gene is TRDJ1, the V gene TRDV2; no definite D call. The germline V gene encodes CDR1 GEAIGNYY and CDR2 EKD. V lost 5 bases and J 0 bases, leaving 9 bases between the germline ends. The CDR3 covers 13 residues. Here the CDR3 DNA reads TGTGCCTGTGGCCCTCTCAACACCGATAAACTCATCTTT. Protein: CACGPLNTDKLIF.

Only a few counts were recorded for this clone. The chain employs TRDV1 and TRDJ1; 9 nucleotides line up with TRDD3. V was pared by 9 bases and J by 4 bases, with 18 bases of the junction left unmatched. There are 17 residues in the CDR3. The germline CDR1 and CDR2 sequences are TSWWSYY and QGS. For the CDR3, the DNA is TGTGCTCTCATCTATCGTTATCGAACTGGGGGACACGATAAACTCATCTTT. This translates into CALIYRYRTGGHDKLIF.

V gene TRDV1 combines with J gene TRDJ1; D may be TRDD3 (5 bases). The CDR3 consists of 16 residues. The germline V gene has CDR1 TSWWSYY and CDR2 QGS. V lost 3 bases and J 2 bases, leaving 16 bases between the germline ends. The CDR3, as DNA: TGTGCTCTTGGGGAGACATACGTGGATCCTACCGATAAACTCATCTTT. Protein sequence: CALGETYVDPTDKLIF.